A single sample is the source of the 17 T cell receptor beta chains below, sequenced in a study of OX40 agonist ivuxolimab in advanced cancers. Profiling relied on immunoSEQ multiplex PCR, and the TCRdb table lists in-frame clones only, not all of them. The sample has roughly 40,000 clones, 86% seen once. The source was CD4+ or CD8+ T cells sorted from blood, collected in a trial of the OX40 agonist ivuxolimab. The receptor source for this set is an adult with an advanced solid tumor such as melanoma, head and neck, liver or kidney cancer.

The chain couples TRBV27 to TRBJ2-7, with D tentatively TRBD2 (6 bases). CDR3 length equals 13 residues. Germline V gives CDR1 MNHEY, CDR2 SMNVEV (reference sequence). Trimming removed 2 bases at V and 6 bases at J, with 11 bases between. CDR3 bases: TGTGCCAGCAGTTTAAGTTGGCGGGGCGAGCAGTACTTC. It yields the protein CASSLSWRGEQYF.

The chain employs TRBV9 and TRBJ2-1; D remains unclear. Trimming cost V 2 bases and J 6 bases, with 12 bases left between them. The CDR3 totals 14 residues. Per the germline V gene, CDR1 is SGDLS and CDR2 is YYNGEE. CDR3 amino acids: CASSVSQRGNEQFF. The CDR3 DNA follows: TGTGCCAGCAGCGTCTCTCAACGCGGCAATGAGCAGTTCTTC.

The gene calls are TRBV11-1 and TRBJ2-7; no reliable D call. This CDR3 spans 13 amino acids. CDR1 SGHAT and CDR2 FQDESV come from the germline V gene (reference sequence). The V end was cut by 1 base, the J end by 0 bases, with 4 bases between. The CDR3 DNA sequence: TGTGCCAGCAGCTTAGGCGTCTCCTACGAGCAGTACTTC. Translated, it gives CASSLGVSYEQYF. Based on the CDR3 plus reference TRBV11-1 and TRBJ2-7, the full variable domain is EAEVAQSPRYKITEKSQAVAFWCDPISGHATLYWYRQILGQGPELLVQFQDESVVDDSQLPKDRFSAERLKGVDSTLKIQPAELGDSAMYLCASSLGVSYEQYFGPGTRLTVT.

This rearrangement joins TRBV5-6 to TRBJ2-6; TRBD2 matches at 8 bases. CDR1 SGHDT and CDR2 YYEEEE come from the germline V gene. With 1 base clipped from V and 3 bases from J, the junction kept 6 bases outside the gene matches. The CDR3 is made up of 17 amino acids. This chain's CDR3 is CASSLRRAGGGANVLTF. The CDR3 coding sequence is TGTGCCAGCAGCTTGAGACGTGCGGGAGGTGGGGCCAACGTCCTGACTTTC. The entire variable domain, with the rest obtained from reference TRBV5-6 and TRBJ2-6, is as follows: DAGVTQSPTHLIKTRGQQVTLRCSPKSGHDTVSWYQQALGQGPQFIFQYYEEEERQRGNFPDRFSGHQFPNYSSELNVNALLLGDSALYLCASSLRRAGGGANVLTFGAGSRLTVL.

The chain employs TRBV5-1 and TRBJ2-3; 14 bases align to TRBD2. This CDR3 is built from 18 residues. The trim removed 6 bases at V and 6 bases at J, leaving 15 bases unmatched. Germline-derived CDR1 and CDR2 are SGHRS and YFSETQ. This CDR3 is CASIQGLAGASRADTQYF. In nucleotides, the CDR3 is TGCGCCAGCATCCAGGGACTAGCGGGAGCCAGCCGGGCCGATACGCAGTATTTT.

Only one count was recorded for this clone. The V and J genes are TRBV4-1 and TRBJ2-1; TRBD2 matches at 9 bases. CDR3 size: 15 residues. V trimming: 3 bases; J trimming: 10 bases; junction bases outside the gene matches: 10. CDR1 is MGHRA, CDR2 YSYEKL, per germline. The CDR3 nucleotides read TGCGCCAGCAGCCAGCCGTGGCGGGGGGGCAAGGAGCAGTTCTTC. It specifies CASSQPWRGGKEQFF.

The chain couples TRBV7-3 to TRBJ2-3; maybe TRBD2 (6 bases). The CDR3 totals 13 residues. V was trimmed by 5 bases and J by 6 bases, leaving 12 bases between them. Germline CDR1 SGHTA, CDR2 FQGTGA. As DNA, the CDR3 is TGTGCCAGCAGCGTGGGGACTTCGGATACGCAGTATTTT. It is translated as CASSVGTSDTQYF.

The chain couples TRBV11-2 to TRBJ1-1; D uncertain. The CDR3 runs 16 residues. V dropped 5 bases and J dropped 4 bases, with 20 bases sitting between them. The germline CDR1 and CDR2 sequences are SGHAT and FQNNGV. The CDR3 loop reads CASSLTAHRGLTEAFF. The CDR3 DNA follows: TGTGCCAGCAGCCTGACCGCCCACAGAGGGCTCACTGAAGCTTTCTTT.

This chain uses TRBV18 with TRBJ2-7; 10 positions match TRBD1. Per germline, CDR1 KGHSH and CDR2 LQKENI. CDR3 size: 15 residues. Trimming at V came to 5 bases and at J to 1 base, leaving 5 bases not matched to a gene. The CDR3 protein is CASSIDRGLSYEQYF. Written as DNA, the CDR3 is TGTGCCAGCTCAATCGACAGGGGGCTTTCCTACGAGCAGTACTTC.

This chain connects TRBV4-2 to TRBJ1-2; D remains unclear. Deletions cut 10 bases from V and 1 base from J, with 13 bases between. Germline CDR1 LGHNA, CDR2 YNFKEQ. CDR3 length: 13 residues. The CDR3 DNA follows: TGTGCCACCCGCCCGGGTGATAACTATGGCTACACCTTC. Its translation: CATRPGDNYGYTF.

This clone was detected only a few times. This chain uses TRBV7-9 with TRBJ2-5, with 10 bases fitting TRBD2. The ends lost 5 bases at V and 4 bases at J; junction bases unmatched: 10. The CDR3 runs 16 residues. The germline V gene encodes CDR1 SEHNR and CDR2 FQNEAQ (reference sequence). The CDR3 loop reads CASSSRSGGAGETQYF. The CDR3 DNA sequence: TGTGCCAGCAGCAGCAGAAGCGGGGGGGCCGGAGAGACCCAGTACTTC.

CDR3 nucleotide sequence: TGTGCCAGCAGCGTAGGACGGGACGTTTACACCTTC. This gives the protein CASSVGRDVYTF. The J gene is TRBJ1-2, the V gene TRBV9, with a tentative D call TRBD1 (5 bases). Germline CDR1 reads SGDLS; CDR2 reads YYNGEE. This CDR3 is 12 amino acids long. V dropped 0 bases and J dropped 11 bases, with 11 bases sitting between them.

This sequence joins TRBV12-5 and TRBJ1-2, with D unclear. The V and J ends lost 2 bases and 7 bases respectively, with 8 bases between them. This CDR3 comprises 12 residues. From germline, CDR1 is LGHNT and CDR2 FRNRAP. CDR3 in amino acids: CASGLSGFGYTF. The CDR3 coding sequence is TGTGCTAGTGGTTTGAGCGGGTTTGGCTACACCTTC.

The chain joins TRBV6-5 to TRBJ1-2, with D uncertain. The germline V gene encodes CDR1 MNHEY and CDR2 SVGAGI. This CDR3 contains 12 residues. Trimming left V 0 bases short and J 6 bases short, with 5 bases between. CDR3 nucleotide sequence: TGTGCCAGCAGTTACTCAGGGAATGGCTACACCTTC. This gives the protein CASSYSGNGYTF.

The chain joins TRBV27 to TRBJ2-5, with 10 bases fitting TRBD2. The V gene's germline CDR1 is MNHEY and CDR2 SMNVEV (reference sequence). This CDR3 is 17 amino acids long. The junction had 11 bases not matched to a gene; V was cut back by 2 bases and J by 5 bases. The CDR3 coding sequence is TGTGCCAGCAGTTTAAGTCATAGCGGGAGGTTGAGTGAGACCCAGTACTTC. Its protein product is CASSLSHSGRLSETQYF.

The V call is TRBV7-9, the J call TRBJ2-1; D uncertain. V was cut by 5 bases and J by 4 bases, with 15 bases left in between. Germline V gene sequence: CDR1 SEHNR, CDR2 FQNEAQ (reference sequence). The CDR3 is 15 amino acids. The CDR3 region is CASSLGHGFYNEQFF. CDR3 nucleotides: TGTGCCAGCAGCCTCGGGCACGGCTTTTACAATGAGCAGTTCTTC.

The DNA for the CDR3 is TGCGCCAGCAGCCAGGGCAGCCCTGAAGCTTTCTTT. This sequence encodes CASSQGSPEAFF. This chain links TRBV4-1 with TRBJ1-1, with D unclear. Trimming removed 3 bases from V and 6 bases from J, with 8 bases in between. The length of the CDR3 is 12 residues. Germline-derived CDR1 and CDR2 are MGHRA and YSYEKL.